The next 23 T cell receptor beta chains were all read from a single sample in a study of patients and donors after allogeneic stem cell transplantation. A single record per CDR3 protein comes from TCRdb applying MiXCR to the RT-PCR reads. The sample holds 400,000 to 500,000 distinct CDR3 sequences, 16% seen once. The sample was blood, either unsorted or a sorted T cell fraction (not recorded which). The receptor source for this set is a human donor who was either an allogeneic HSCT recipient or a stem cell or donor lymphocyte infusion donor (not recorded which). It is not recorded whose cells these are; they may come from a transplant donor.

This clonotype has a handful of counts. The J gene is TRBJ2-1, the V gene TRBV3-1; 10 bases align to TRBD2. The CDR3 is 16 residues long. The J segment lost 4 bases and the V segment lost 0 bases, leaving 3 bases of the junction unmatched. Germline CDR1 reads LGHDT; CDR2 reads YNNKEL (reference sequence). The CDR3 sequence: CASSQDISGGYNEQFF. CDR3 DNA: TGTGCCAGCAGCCAAGATATTAGCGGGGGGTACAATGAGCAGTTCTTC.

This sequence joins TRBV7-2 and TRBJ2-7; 9 nucleotides agree with TRBD2. Germline CDR1 SGHTA, CDR2 FQGNSA. The CDR3 has 13 residues. The trim removed 5 bases at V and 8 bases at J, leaving 7 bases unmatched. Here the CDR3 DNA reads TGTGCCAGCAGCCAGACTAGCGGTAGGAAGCAGTACTTC. It encodes CASSQTSGRKQYF.

This clonotype came up many times. At one end, the junction sequence differs from germline, possibly due to a read error. The chain has TRBV9 and TRBJ2-3; D is perhaps TRBD2 (5 bases). CDR1 and CDR2 (germline): SGDLS, YYNGEE. The CDR3 extends over 11 amino acids. CDR3 sequence: CASSVADTQYF. The CDR3 DNA follows: TGTGCCAGCAGTGTAGCGGATACGCAGTATTTT.

The chain carries TRBV6-1 and TRBJ1-5, with D unclear. Germline-derived CDR1 and CDR2 are MNHNS and SASEGT. With 0 bases removed from V and 6 bases from J, the gap between germline ends came to 12 bases. The CDR3 extends over 15 amino acids. The CDR3 loop is CASSEAQRRGQPQHF. The CDR3, as DNA: TGTGCCAGCAGTGAAGCGCAGAGGAGAGGTCAGCCCCAGCATTTT.

This chain links TRBV20-1 with TRBJ1-1, with a possible D match to TRBD1 (5 bases). The CDR3 length is 15 residues. The germline gives CDR1 DFQATT, CDR2 SNEGSKA (reference sequence). V was trimmed by 0 bases and J by 4 bases, leaving 15 bases between them. Written as DNA, the CDR3 is TGCAGTGCTAGAGATCTACAAGGGGAGGGCACTGAAGCTTTCTTT. It translates to CSARDLQGEGTEAFF.

The chain is built from TRBV5-1 and TRBJ2-5; D gene uncertain. Trimming stripped 5 bases from V and 2 bases from J, with 7 bases between. The CDR3 covers 12 residues. CDR1 SGHRS and CDR2 YFSETQ come from the germline V gene. The CDR3 DNA follows: TGCGCCAGCAGGGTCCAACAAGAGACCCAGTACTTC. Encoded protein: CASRVQQETQYF. Looking up the rest from reference TRBV5-1 and TRBJ2-5 gives the full variable domain: KAGVTQTPRYLIKTRGQQVTLSCSPISGHRSVSWYQQTPGQGLQFLFEYFSETQRNKGNFPGRFSGRQFSNSRSEMNVSTLELGDSALYLCASRVQQETQYFGPGTRLLVL.

This sequence joins TRBV24-1 and TRBJ2-1; D might be TRBD1 (6 bases). The CDR3 is made up of 13 amino acids. With 0 bases removed from V and 12 bases from J, the gap between germline ends came to 11 bases. Germline CDR1 reads KGHDR; CDR2 reads SFDVKD. The CDR3 region is CATSDLNRVGQFF. CDR3 sequence (DNA): TGTGCCACCAGTGATTTGAACAGGGTCGGGCAGTTCTTC.

The chain recombines TRBV7-3 with TRBJ2-3; 7 nucleotides agree with TRBD2. Germline V gene data show CDR1 as SGHTA and CDR2 as FQGTGA. V was clipped by 5 bases and J by 0 bases; unmatched bases: 8. This CDR3 has 16 residues. The CDR3 is CASSHLLAASTDTQYF. The CDR3, as DNA: TGTGCCAGCAGCCACCTCCTAGCGGCTAGCACAGATACGCAGTATTTT.

This clonotype was detected only a few times. The CDR3 is CASSQERTRNQETQYF. The CDR3 DNA reads as TGTGCCAGCAGCCAAGAACGAACACGGAACCAAGAGACCCAGTACTTC. The gene calls are TRBV3-1 and TRBJ2-5, with D unclear. Germline CDR1 and CDR2: LGHDT and YNNKEL (reference sequence). This CDR3 has 16 amino acids. V lost 0 bases and J 0 bases, leaving 11 bases between the germline ends.

The J gene is TRBJ1-1, the V gene TRBV30; D ambiguous. The CDR3 runs to 12 residues. Germline V CDR1 and CDR2: GTSNPN, SVGIG (reference sequence). Trimming removed 0 bases from V and 10 bases from J, with 12 bases in between. The CDR3 sequence is CAWSVQGPGAFF. CDR3 nucleotide sequence: TGTGCCTGGAGTGTACAAGGGCCCGGAGCTTTCTTT. Looking up the rest from reference TRBV30 and TRBJ1-1 gives the full variable domain: SQTIHQWPATLVQPVGSPLSLECTVEGTSNPNLYWYRQAAGRGLQLLFYSVGIGQISSEVPQNLSASRPQDRQFILSSKKLLLSDSGFYLCAWSVQGPGAFFGQGTRLTVV.

The chain recombines TRBV2 with TRBJ1-2; a weak D match, TRBD1 (5 bases). V was cut by 5 bases and J by 3 bases, with 10 bases left in between. The CDR3 spans 13 residues. The V gene's germline CDR1 is SNHLY and CDR2 FYNNEI. The CDR3 region has the DNA TGTGCCAGCAGTCGGGACCCCTACTATGGCTACACCTTC. This sequence encodes CASSRDPYYGYTF.

Of note for this clonotype: At one boundary the junction diverges from the germline segment, which might be a read error. The chain carries TRBV12-3 or TRBV12-4 and TRBJ1-1, with 7 positions matching TRBD1. The CDR3 spans 14 residues. CDR3 region: CTSSTRQGYTEAFF. The CDR3 DNA is TGTACCAGCAGTACGAGACAGGGATACACTGAAGCTTTCTTT.

The chain couples TRBV24-1 to TRBJ1-5; D not certain. Germline CDR1 and CDR2: KGHDR and SFDVKD. V was clipped by 3 bases and J by 3 bases, with 2 bases between them. The CDR3 covers 12 residues. DNA for the CDR3: TGTGCCACCAGTGATCACAATCAGCCCCAGCATTTT. It specifies CATSDHNQPQHF.

The CDR3 nucleotides are TGTGCCTGGAGCCCAGGGGGACTAGCGAGGAACACCGGGGAGCTGTTTTTT. Translating gives CAWSPGGLARNTGELFF. V gene TRBV30 combines with J gene TRBJ2-2, with 10 positions matching TRBD2. V lost 3 bases, J lost 1 base, and 8 bases stayed unmatched. The CDR3 has 17 amino acids. CDR1 GTSNPN and CDR2 SVGIG come from the germline V gene (reference sequence).

The J gene is TRBJ2-7, the V gene TRBV10-3; 8 nucleotides match TRBD1. Looked up from germline, CDR1 is ENHRY and CDR2 is SYGVKD. V shed 0 bases, J shed 5 bases, and the junction held 9 bases outside the gene matches. This CDR3 comprises 16 residues. The CDR3, as DNA: TGTGCCATCAGTGAGTCCCCGAGACAGGGGTCCCACGAGCAGTACTTC. Amino acids: CAISESPRQGSHEQYF.

This clonotype showed up just a few times. The chain uses TRBV5-1 and TRBJ2-1; the match to TRBD2 covers 12 bases. Germline-derived CDR1 and CDR2 are SGHRS and YFSETQ. CDR3 length: 16 amino acids. Germline trimming cut 0 bases from V and 8 bases from J; bases unmatched to any gene: 6. In DNA form, the CDR3 reads TGCGCCAGCAGCTTGGCTGCTAGCGGGAGGGAACATGAGCAGTTCTTC. The encoded protein is CASSLAASGREHEQFF.

This clonotype was counted only a few times. The chain uses TRBV9 and TRBJ2-5; 13 positions match TRBD2. This CDR3 comprises 18 residues. Per germline, CDR1 SGDLS and CDR2 YYNGEE. With 4 bases clipped from V and 2 bases from J, the junction kept 11 bases outside the gene matches. CDR3 coding DNA: TGTGCCAGCAGCTCCGGGGGGACTAGCGGGGTACTTCAAGAGACCCAGTACTTC. It codes for CASSSGGTSGVLQETQYF.

This clonotype was found a few times. The chain combines TRBV5-1 with TRBJ1-1; TRBD1 is a possible D gene (5 bases). Germline values: CDR1 SGHRS, CDR2 YFSETQ. CDR3 length equals 14 residues. Trimming took 4 bases from V and 1 from J, leaving 11 bases between them. CDR3 region: CASSAGFTNTEAFF. DNA of the CDR3: TGCGCCAGCAGCGCAGGGTTTACGAACACTGAAGCTTTCTTT.

This clonotype has more than one count but fewer than ten. J is TRBJ2-1 and V is TRBV7-3, with 12 bases identical to TRBD2. The CDR3 contains 15 residues. From germline, CDR1 is SGHTA and CDR2 FQGTGA. Trimming took 3 bases from V and 7 from J; bases not matched to a gene: 4. The DNA of the CDR3 is TGTGCCAGCAGCTTTAAAACTAGCGGGGGGAATGAGCAGTTCTTC. Translating it yields CASSFKTSGGNEQFF.

The CDR3: CASSQGQVAEQYF. CDR3 coding DNA: TGTGCCAGCAGTCAGGGACAGGTTGCCGAGCAGTACTTC. The chain employs TRBV6-1 and TRBJ2-7; 8 bases are shared with TRBD1. The CDR3 loop spans 13 amino acids. V lost 5 bases to trimming and J lost 6 bases; unmatched junction nucleotides: 6. The V gene's germline CDR1 is MNHNS and CDR2 SASEGT.

This clonotype was seen repeatedly, ten times or more. The V call is TRBV29-1, the J call TRBJ1-2, with 7 nucleotides matching TRBD1. Looked up from germline, CDR1 is SQVTM and CDR2 is ANQGSEA. After removal of 4 bases from V and 1 base from J, the junction contained 6 bases not matched to a gene. The CDR3 runs to 14 residues. For the CDR3, the DNA is TGCAGCGTTGTCGACAGGGCCCTTAACTATGGCTACACCTTC. It encodes CSVVDRALNYGYTF.

V is TRBV11-2 and J is TRBJ1-1; a weak D match, TRBD1 (6 bases). The V end lost 0 bases, the J end lost 4 bases, and 12 bases lay between the germline ends. CDR1 SGHAT and CDR2 FQNNGV come from the germline V gene. The CDR3 loop spans 15 amino acids. The CDR3 nucleotides are TGTGCCAGCAGCTTAGATCACAGGGCTGGCACTGAAGCTTTCTTT. Its translation: CASSLDHRAGTEAFF. Filled out from reference TRBV11-2 and TRBJ1-1, the complete variable domain reads EAGVAQSPRYKIIEKRQSVAFWCNPISGHATLYWYQQILGQGPKLLIQFQNNGVVDDSQLPKDRFSAERLKGVDSTLKIQPAKLEDSAVYLCASSLDHRAGTEAFFGQGTRLTVV.

Notes on this clonotype: Its ends do not fully match the called genes, so a read error is possible. The rearrangement joins TRBV7-2 to TRBJ2-4; the match to TRBD1 covers 9 bases. Per germline, CDR1 SGHTA and CDR2 FQGNSA. The CDR3 has 13 residues. The CDR3 sequence is CASSLEIDRGYRF. CDR3 nucleotides: TGTGCCAGCAGCTTAGAAATAGACAGGGGGTATAGGTTC. The whole variable domain, filled in from reference TRBV7-2 and TRBJ2-4, reads GAGVSQSPSNKVTEKGKDVELRCDPISGHTALYWYRQSLGQGLEFLIYFQGNSAPDKSGLPSDRFSAERTGGSVSTLTIQRTQQEDSAVYLCASSLEIDRGYRFGAGTRLSVL.